This T cell receptor beta chain was obtained from a study of cytomegalovirus exposure and HLA in healthy donors (dated by TCRdb to the late 2010s). Describing the broader study: According to an earlier analysis of 587 of the donors, about 170 million T cells yielded approximately 120 million unique TCR beta sequences and roughly 280 Gb of sequence data. An early release covering 550 to 650 HLA-typed donors comprised about 320 gigabases of sequencing data and 85 million to 100 million unique TCR sequences. Of the roughly 400 genotyped donors, 70% to 90% were placed in the genetic ancestry cluster associated with self-reported Caucasian donors. The aim of the study was to test whether cataloging public T cell receptors could identify signatures of past pathogen exposure. Using immunosequencing, the study profiled T cell repertoires from 666 subjects and related those repertoires to cytomegalovirus serostatus. Along with the roughly 670-subject first cohort, a separate validation cohort of over a hundred different subjects was used. The study combined high-throughput TCR immunosequencing, statistical association of individual TCRs with disease status, and machine learning to predict cytomegalovirus infection status. To study patterns of TCR occurrence, a later analysis re-analyzed previously published TCR beta repertoires from more than 550 donors and added high-resolution HLA genotyping. The later analysis used no new phenotypic data to find candidate immune exposures, relying instead on TCR beta sequences and their occurrence across donors. In an earlier analysis of 587 of the donors, high-throughput TCR beta sequencing was used to judge whether each TCR beta V gene segment behaved as functional or pseudogenic. Donor age, sex, ethnicity and CMV serostatus were compiled alongside the repertoire data. A later genetic analysis took genome-wide SNP genotypes for 398 of the 666 donors and used that subset as a discovery cohort. All discovery cohort repertoires had been generated on a single sequencing platform. Class I and class II HLA loci were covered by the typing at four-digit resolution. Typing coverage differed by locus: A, B, C, DRB1 and DQB1 were typed in about 620-640 donors, DQA1 in about 510, DPA1 in around 580, and DPB1 in just under 490. Because of strong linkage in the cohort, roughly five DR-DQ haplotypes were treated as single units for association and clustering. Among several hundred genotyped donors of the cohort, an average of roughly 230,000 unique TCR beta nucleotide sequences was sequenced per donor, of which about 19% were non-productive. Study-wide findings and limitations: Because the 87-base-pair reads could not distinguish some IMGT-functional V segments, including TRBV6-2 and TRBV6-3, those segments were excluded. Sequencing depth was assumed to be roughly uniform across donors in the presence/absence analyses, though that assumption may not hold. The only immune exposure information available for the cohort was CMV serostatus. A later analysis found that HLA-associated TCR beta chains were more clonally expanded and had lower generation probabilities than equally common non-associated chains. Because some donors lacked HLA typing at each locus, the association tests relied only on the typed subset. According to a later genetic analysis, donors in an Asian-associated ancestry cluster had fewer N-insertions in productive TCRs than the approximately 670-donor mean. Correlated functional status among segregating V segments might be attributable to linkage disequilibrium, but an unknown experimental factor could not be ruled out. In the study, about 150 TCR beta chains were listed as associated with cytomegalovirus. In an earlier analysis of 587 of the donors, most TCR beta V segments appeared in productive rearrangements about 87% or about 30% of the time, broadly matching IMGT annotations. Cytomegalovirus status was reported to be diagnosed by the classifier with high specificity and sensitivity in both the original and validation cohorts. A few of the identified cytomegalovirus-associated TCR beta chains were confirmed in vitro to be specific for cytomegalovirus antigens. In this cohort, only TCR beta chains were sequenced, and detectable features were limited by the absence of alpha or paired-chain data. At a false discovery rate of 0.05, a later analysis linked around 17,000 TCR beta sequences to specific HLA alleles. The authors suggested that the approach could potentially be generalized to other disease states and immunological phenotypes. A later genetic analysis associated a missense DCLRE1C variant with V-gene and J-gene trimming of TCR beta chains, and an independent cohort replicated the association. While some public TCRs were present in many individuals, most TCR sequences turned up only very rarely across donors. Because counts were too low, about 18 rarely observed V segments, including chromosome 9 orphons, were excluded from the earlier analysis of about 500 of the donors. In a later analysis, the rate of TCR association differed among HLA loci, with DRB1 alleles having the most associated TCRs and HLA-C alleles having the fewest. A further reported finding was that TCR beta sequences accurately predicted the HLA-A and HLA-B alleles for most subjects in the first cohort. The sequencing pipeline was judged likely to have produced a cluster of highly shared sequence variants as a technical artifact. A later analysis reported that several top co-occurrence clusters appeared linked to parvovirus B19, influenza, CMV and Epstein-Barr virus. According to a later analysis, most CMV-associated TCR beta chains appeared to be HLA-restricted, and the HLA associations seemed to be driven largely by CMV exposure. When HLA alleles, especially DR and DQ, strongly co-occurred, attributing TCR associations to individual alleles was difficult.

Library preparation employed the immunoSEQ multiplex PCR assay. The multiplex PCR relied on a mix of 60 forward primers for TCR Vbeta segments and 13 reverse primers for TCR Jbeta segments. The CDR3 region of rearranged TCR beta genes was amplified from genomic DNA with a multiplex PCR assay. The amplified TCR beta libraries were sequenced on the Illumina HiSeq System as 87-base-pair reads. Processing in the source paper ran as follows. A later analysis tallied tens of millions of unique TCR beta chains across the 660 or so repertoires, and around 10 million of those chains were shared by two or more donors. To remove PCR and sequencing errors, raw reads were error-corrected and collapsed into unique sequences using a nearest-neighbor algorithm that merged closely related sequences. Alignment of CDR3 sequences to IMGT reference sequences was used to assign V, D and J gene segments. Each retained sequence needed at least a six-nucleotide match to both a V gene segment and a J gene segment. A rearrangement counted as productive if the CDR3 had no stop codons and remained in frame with V and J, and every other rearrangement counted as non-productive. CDR3 was defined according to IMGT convention as the region running from the second conserved V-encoded cysteine to the conserved J-encoded phenylalanine. In an earlier analysis of 550 to 650 of the donors, sequences lacking an unambiguous match to a single V gene segment were excluded. An earlier analysis of about 590 of the donors classified V segments as functional when productive rearrangements were above 56.7% and as segregating when the standard deviation between donors was above 5%. A statistical classification framework was built for diagnosing cytomegalovirus status from the catalog of TCR beta chain sequences. In a later analysis, TCR nucleotide sequences were compared against IMGT/GENE-DB human TR gene sequences so that V and J genes could be assigned. In a later analysis, CDR3 sequences and most-parsimonious VDJ recombination scenarios were assigned using the TCRdist pipeline. In a later analysis, each TCR beta chain was defined by its CDR3 amino acid sequence together with its V-gene family, and reads without a unique V-gene family were excluded. A later analysis removed 500 to 650 highly shared, low-generation-probability nucleotide sequences to deal with suspected cross-contamination and a sequencing artifact. For each public chain, a later analysis derived a clonal expansion index from normalized ranks of inferred template counts within each repertoire. A later analysis computed generation probabilities with a VDJ recombination model fitted to out-of-frame rearrangements, and checked the results against IGoR. Hypergeometric tests were used in a later analysis to score TCR-TCR, TCR-HLA and TCR-CMV co-occurrence, with a repertoire-size bias correction applied to the TCR pairs. In a later analysis, false discovery rates were estimated by permuting HLA or CMV assignments 20 times. In a later analysis, co-occurring TCRs were grouped using DBSCAN, and TCRdist sequence similarity was added for clustering within HLA-allele-positive subsets. Co-occurrence clustering excluded repertoires with fewer than 30,000 or more than 120,000 public chains, plus five with anomalous nucleotide sharing. TCRdb provides this immuneACCESS table in a form limited to in-frame rearrangements. Some clones are lacking; in checked studies, under half of them reflect an unresolved V gene, and why the rest are absent is not known. The DNA was the basis for D and trimming; V, J and clone size are from that table. The sample's table covers 45,000 to 60,000 clones. 6% to 7% of the sample is taken by the ten largest.

About this clone itself: The antigen this receptor binds is unknown.

The cohort comprised 666 healthy bone marrow donors. At the time of sampling, every cohort member was nominally healthy, though immune exposures that went unrecorded were likely present. The donor tested CMV seronegative and was one of the 352 seronegative cohort members. A peripheral blood sample was provided by each donor, and peripheral blood mononuclear cells were used for TCR beta sequencing. The Qiagen DNeasy Blood Extraction Kit was used to extract genomic DNA from the blood cell samples. CDR1 and CDR2, looked up from the germline V gene, are MDHEN and SYDVKM. Between the V and J ends, shortened by 3 bases and 4 bases respectively, the junction contains 15 bases. Including cysteine and phenylalanine, the CDR3 has 15 amino acids. The CDR3 DNA has 45 bases and is translated from base 1.

Sequencing was done on a sample of PBMCs. Here the chain combines TRBV28 and TRBJ1-2, with no reliable assignment of the D segment. This sequence originates from a woman in her thirties or forties in good health and CMV-seronegative. The bases are TGTGCCAGCAGTTTCCCCGCCCAGGTATTCTATGGCTACACCTTC. Translated, it gives CASSFPAQVFYGYTF.